The 26 T cell receptor beta chains listed next were all sequenced from one sample in a study of human T cells and chemical hapten exposure. The time point: patch test 2, 6 weeks after DPC sensitization. The treatment: therapeutic diphenylcyclopropenone sensitization with weekly scalp DPC. In TCRdb, the RACE reads were re-called with MiXCR into one record per CDR3 protein. The repertoire holds hundreds of thousands of distinct CDR3 sequences, with over 6% as singletons. The sample in question was whole blood, obtained in connection with sensitization to the hapten diphenylcyclopropenone (DPC). All receptors come from a woman between 18 and 29 years old with alopecia areata. Some clones in this sample may be carry-over from other donors' samples.

This clonotype occurred a few times. The chain joins TRBV6-1 to TRBJ1-6, with unresolved D. Trimming shortened V by 4 bases and J by 8 bases, and 9 bases separated the two germline ends. The CDR3 runs to 13 residues. Germline V gene data show CDR1 as MNHNS and CDR2 as SASEGT. CDR3 in DNA: TGTGCCAGCAGTGTGACATCTGATTCACCCCTCCACTTT. Amino acids: CASSVTSDSPLHF.

This clonotype was counted between two and nine times. J is TRBJ1-5 and V is TRBV15, with a tentative D call TRBD1 (5 bases). Germline-derived CDR1 and CDR2 are LNHNV and YYDKDF (reference sequence). V was pared by 5 bases and J by 2 bases, with 13 bases between. This CDR3 is built from 15 residues. The CDR3 is CATSPYRGRNQPQHF. The CDR3 bases are TGTGCCACCAGCCCCTACCGGGGACGCAATCAGCCCCAGCATTTT. Full variable domain (remainder filled in from reference TRBV15 and TRBJ1-5): DAMVIQNPRYQVTQFGKPVTLSCSQTLNHNVMYWYQQKSSQAPKLLFHYYDKDFNNEADTPDNFQSRRPNTSFCFLDIRSPGLGDTAMYLCATSPYRGRNQPQHFGDGTRLSIL.

Only a few counts were recorded for this clonotype. V and J are TRBV27 and TRBJ2-7; 7 positions match TRBD2. CDR3 size: 15 residues. Losses at the gene ends were 4 bases for V and 3 bases for J; bases not matched to a gene: 9. Germline V CDR1 and CDR2: MNHEY, SMNVEV (reference sequence). The CDR3 here is CASSWASGTYYEQYF. DNA of the CDR3: TGTGCCAGCAGTTGGGCTAGCGGAACGTACTACGAGCAGTACTTC.

This clonotype was recorded only once. A much larger clone is a single base away; this may be a read error. The CDR3 loop reads CACSPGQGASGYTF. As DNA, the CDR3 is TGTGCCTGCAGCCCTGGACAGGGGGCAAGCGGCTACACCTTC. V is TRBV28 and J is TRBJ1-2; TRBD1 aligns across 11 bases. Per the germline V gene, CDR1 is MDHEN and CDR2 is SYDVKM. The CDR3 totals 14 residues.

This clonotype was detected a few times. The V gene is TRBV9, the J gene TRBJ2-7; D may be TRBD2 (6 bases). This CDR3 comprises 14 residues. V was shortened by 4 bases and J by 1 base, with 12 bases between the two germline ends. CDR1 and CDR2 (germline): SGDLS, YYNGEE. The CDR3 loop is CASSPGGISYEQYF. For the CDR3, the DNA is TGTGCCAGCAGCCCTGGGGGGATTTCCTACGAGCAGTACTTC.

This clonotype was counted many times. The V gene is TRBV6-5, the J gene TRBJ1-2; TRBD1 might be the D (5 bases). The V gene lost 0 bases and the J gene lost 6 bases, with 14 bases spanning the gap. Looked up from germline, CDR1 is MNHEY and CDR2 is SVGAGI. The CDR3 contains 15 residues. CDR3 region: CASSYSGGRGNGYTF. The CDR3 DNA reads TGTGCCAGCAGTTACTCCGGGGGACGTGGTAATGGCTACACCTTC.

This clonotype came up a few times. V gene TRBV11-1 combines with J gene TRBJ2-7, with D tentatively TRBD2 (6 bases). The CDR3 sequence is 11 residues long. Germline V CDR1 and CDR2: SGHAT, FQDESV (reference sequence). The V end was cut by 3 bases, the J end by 10 bases, with 10 bases between. The CDR3: CASSLEGPQYF. CDR3 nucleotides: TGTGCCAGCAGCTTGGAGGGACCACAGTACTTC.

This clonotype was found many times. V is TRBV7-3 and J is TRBJ1-1, with D perhaps matching TRBD1 (6 bases). Germline V gene lookup returns CDR1 SGHTA and CDR2 FQGTGA. Trimming pared 6 bases from V and 3 bases from J, leaving 11 bases between. This CDR3 has 13 residues. The CDR3 bases are TGTGCCAGCAGGAGGACAGCCGACACTGAAGCTTTCTTT. Translated: CASRRTADTEAFF. The full variable domain, with the rest looked up from reference TRBV7-3 and TRBJ1-1, is GAGVSQTPSNKVTEKGKYVELRCDPISGHTALYWYRQSLGQGPEFLIYFQGTGAADDSGLPNDRFFAVRPEGSVSTLKIQRTERGDSAVYLCASRRTADTEAFFGQGTRLTVV.

This clonotype was picked up a small number of times. This chain joins TRBV5-1 and TRBJ1-2; 7 nucleotides line up with TRBD1. The germline V gene has CDR1 SGHRS and CDR2 YFSETQ. The ends lost 0 bases at V and 4 bases at J; junction bases unmatched: 9. This CDR3 comprises 16 residues. The CDR3 DNA follows: TGCGCCAGCAGCTTGGCAGGACCAGGGGGAGGCTATGGCTACACCTTC. It codes for CASSLAGPGGGYGYTF. Full variable domain (rest looked up from reference TRBV5-1 and TRBJ1-2): KAGVTQTPRYLIKTRGQQVTLSCSPISGHRSVSWYQQTPGQGLQFLFEYFSETQRNKGNFPGRFSGRQFSNSRSEMNVSTLELGDSALYLCASSLAGPGGGYGYTFGSGTRLTVV.

This clonotype has just a few counts. This chain connects TRBV6-1 to TRBJ1-1; possibly TRBD1 for D (6 bases). CDR3 length: 14 amino acids. The germline V gene encodes CDR1 MNHNS and CDR2 SASEGT. Between the trimmed V and J ends, which lost 1 base and 2 bases, there was a span of 8 bases. CDR3 in amino acids: CASSEDRVNTEAFF. The CDR3 DNA follows: TGTGCCAGCAGTGAAGACAGGGTAAACACTGAAGCTTTCTTT.

This clonotype was seen ten or more times. V usage is TRBV5-1 and J usage is TRBJ2-2; weak D call: TRBD2 (5 bases). The V and J ends lost 0 bases and 2 bases respectively, with 14 bases between them. This CDR3 is 17 amino acids long. Germline V gene lookup returns CDR1 SGHRS and CDR2 YFSETQ. The DNA of the CDR3 is TGCGCCAGCAGCTTGGCCCGGATGCGGGTTAACACCGGGGAGCTGTTTTTT. Translated: CASSLARMRVNTGELFF.

This clonotype was observed a few times. The rearrangement links TRBV4-2 to TRBJ2-7; either TRBD1 or TRBD2 may fit D (6 bases each). CDR1 and CDR2 from the germline V gene are LGHNA and YNFKEQ. V gave up 2 bases and J gave up 6 bases, with 14 bases separating them. The CDR3 has 14 amino acids. CDR3 nucleotide sequence: TGTGCCAGCAGCCAACGAGGGGGGCCGCGCGAGCAGTACTTC. It translates to CASSQRGGPREQYF.

This clonotype was counted between two and nine times. The J gene is TRBJ1-6, the V gene TRBV10-3; D gene ambiguous. The V end was cut by 4 bases, the J end by 10 bases, with 11 bases between. The CDR3 totals 13 residues. Germline CDR1 is ENHRY and CDR2 is SYGVKD. The CDR3 bases are TGTGCCATCAGTGGGGGAACGGGATCACCCCTCCACTTT. Translating gives CAISGGTGSPLHF.

The chain couples TRBV6-6 to TRBJ1-2; 8 bases are a match to TRBD1. CDR1 MNHNY and CDR2 SVGAGI come from the germline V gene (reference sequence). The CDR3 extends over 17 amino acids. V gave up 4 bases and J gave up 1 base; unmatched junction bases: 11. In nucleotides, the CDR3 is TGTGCCAGCAGTTCAACCAGGGGGCGCGAGGGTAACTATGGCTACACCTTC. Residues: CASSSTRGREGNYGYTF.

This chain joins TRBV12-3 or TRBV12-4 and TRBJ1-1; tentatively, D is TRBD1 (6 bases). This CDR3 is built from 17 residues. Trimming stripped 3 bases from V and 4 bases from J, with 21 bases between. As DNA, the CDR3 is TGTGCCAGCAGTTTTACATTAACCGGGGGCGATGTCACTGAAGCTTTCTTT. It translates to CASSFTLTGGDVTEAFF.

The J gene is TRBJ2-1, the V gene TRBV7-9; D uncertain. V lost 7 bases, J lost 0 bases, and 13 bases lay in between. CDR3 length: 15 residues. Looked up from germline, CDR1 is SEHNR and CDR2 is FQNEAQ (reference sequence). The CDR3 sequence: CASTLGPSSYNEQFF. The CDR3 DNA reads TGTGCCAGCACTCTGGGCCCCAGCTCCTACAATGAGCAGTTCTTC.

In this sample, this clonotype turned up a few times. The chain carries TRBV29-1 and TRBJ2-3, with D perhaps given as TRBD1 or TRBD2 (5 bases each). Germline loops: CDR1 SQVTM, CDR2 ANQGSEA. This CDR3 is built from 14 residues. The ends were cut back, 4 bases at V and 3 bases at J, with 14 bases in the middle. This CDR3 is CSVVEGPMTDTQYF. CDR3 nucleotides: TGCAGCGTTGTTGAGGGGCCGATGACAGATACGCAGTATTTT.

This clonotype was counted only a few times. V usage is TRBV11-2 and J usage is TRBJ2-2, with 8 bases matching TRBD1. Germline V lookup: CDR1 SGHAT, CDR2 FQNNGV. The CDR3 covers 14 residues. With V trimmed by 5 bases and J by 7 bases, 6 bases remained unmatched. This CDR3 is CASSPQGAVGELFF. The CDR3 DNA is TGTGCCAGCAGCCCGCAGGGGGCTGTCGGGGAGCTGTTTTTT.

V usage is TRBV12-5 and J usage is TRBJ1-4; D remains ambiguous. Germline V CDR1 and CDR2: LGHNT, FRNRAP. Trimming pared 4 bases from V and 4 bases from J, leaving 19 bases between. The CDR3 length is 17 residues. CDR3 region: CASGSIPPGRVNEKLFF. The CDR3 DNA reads TGTGCTAGTGGTTCCATCCCCCCGGGGAGAGTTAATGAAAAACTGTTTTTT.

There are many counts of this clonotype. The chain has TRBV6-2 or TRBV6-3 and TRBJ2-1; tentatively, D is TRBD2 (7 bases). Germline-derived CDR1 and CDR2 are MNHEY and SVGEGT. V lost 4 bases, J lost 6 bases, and 25 bases lay in between. The CDR3 sequence is 18 residues long. For the CDR3, the DNA is TGTGCCAGCAGTTCCCTGCGCGGGGGCGGATACTCGACCAATGAGCAGTTCTTC. The encoded protein is CASSSLRGGGYSTNEQFF.

This clonotype was counted ten times or more. The rearrangement joins TRBV20-1 to TRBJ2-3; D remains unclear. V was cut by 1 base and J by 6 bases, with 8 bases left in between. The CDR3 contains 12 residues. Germline V gives CDR1 DFQATT, CDR2 SNEGSKA (reference sequence). The CDR3 DNA reads TGCAGTGCTAGAGCCAGAATTGATACGCAGTATTTT. This codes for CSARARIDTQYF.

This clonotype has at least ten counts. The V call is TRBV7-7, the J call TRBJ2-3; D is unresolved. CDR1 is SSHAT, CDR2 FNYEAQ, per germline (reference sequence). This CDR3 is 14 amino acids long. The DNA of the CDR3 is TGTGCTGTGCCGGTGGGCGTCGGCACAGATACGCAGTATTTT. Encoded protein: CAVPVGVGTDTQYF.

This clonotype has a count of ten or more. This chain uses TRBV7-2 with TRBJ1-2; D is uncertain. The CDR3 runs to 15 residues. CDR1 is SGHTA and CDR2 is FQGNSA in the germline V gene. V was pared by 2 bases and J by 0 bases, with 10 bases between. The CDR3 region has the DNA TGTGCCAGCAGCTTAACGACACAGACTAACTATGGCTACACCTTC. It is translated as CASSLTTQTNYGYTF.

This clonotype was seen ten or more times. The chain links TRBV20-1 to TRBJ1-2, with D perhaps matching TRBD1 (5 bases). Trimming left V 3 bases short and J 2 bases short, with 7 bases between. The CDR3 spans 12 residues. CDR1 is DFQATT, CDR2 SNEGSKA, per germline (reference sequence). The CDR3, as DNA: TGCAGTGCTAGCGGGACGAACTATGGCTACACCTTC. Protein: CSASGTNYGYTF.

The genes are TRBV6-5 and TRBJ1-4; no firm D call. Germline CDR1 is MNHEY and CDR2 is SVGAGI. This CDR3 spans 15 amino acids. Trimming stripped 0 bases from V and 5 bases from J, with 10 bases between. CDR3 nucleotides: TGTGCCAGCAGTTACTCGACGCCCCTGAATGAAAAACTGTTTTTT. Amino acids: CASSYSTPLNEKLFF.

In its sample, this clonotype was seen a few times. The V call is TRBV7-2, the J call TRBJ1-6, with D unclear. V shed 2 bases and J shed 8 bases, with 10 bases lying between them. CDR1 SGHTA and CDR2 FQGNSA come from the germline V gene. This CDR3 comprises 14 residues. CDR3 in amino acids: CASSLNGIDSPLHF. CDR3 nucleotide sequence: TGTGCCAGCAGCTTAAACGGTATCGATTCACCCCTCCACTTT.